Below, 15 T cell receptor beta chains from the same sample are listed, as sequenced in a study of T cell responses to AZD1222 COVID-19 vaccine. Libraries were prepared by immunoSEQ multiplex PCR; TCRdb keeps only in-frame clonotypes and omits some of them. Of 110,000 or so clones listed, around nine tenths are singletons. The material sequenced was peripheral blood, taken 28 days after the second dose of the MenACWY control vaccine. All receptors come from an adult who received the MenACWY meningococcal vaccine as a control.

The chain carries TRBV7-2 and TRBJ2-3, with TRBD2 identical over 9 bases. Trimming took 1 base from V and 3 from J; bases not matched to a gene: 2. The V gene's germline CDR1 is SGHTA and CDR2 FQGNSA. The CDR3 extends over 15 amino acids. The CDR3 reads CASSLGSGRTDTQYF. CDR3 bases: TGTGCCAGCAGCTTAGGGAGCGGGAGGACAGATACGCAGTATTTT.

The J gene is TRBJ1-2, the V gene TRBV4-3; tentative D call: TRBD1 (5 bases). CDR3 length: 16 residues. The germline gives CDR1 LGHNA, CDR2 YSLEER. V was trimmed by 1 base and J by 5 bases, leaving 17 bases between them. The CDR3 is CASSQGGAQPLYGYTF. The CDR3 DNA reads TGCGCCAGCAGCCAAGGCGGGGCGCAACCCCTATATGGCTACACCTTC.

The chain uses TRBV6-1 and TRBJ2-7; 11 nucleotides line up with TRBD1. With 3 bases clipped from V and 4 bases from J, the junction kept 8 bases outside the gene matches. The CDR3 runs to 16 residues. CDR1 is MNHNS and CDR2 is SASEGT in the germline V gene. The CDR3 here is CASSEGGGTGGYEQYF. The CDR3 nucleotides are TGTGCCAGCAGTGAGGGGGGAGGGACAGGGGGGTACGAGCAGTACTTC.

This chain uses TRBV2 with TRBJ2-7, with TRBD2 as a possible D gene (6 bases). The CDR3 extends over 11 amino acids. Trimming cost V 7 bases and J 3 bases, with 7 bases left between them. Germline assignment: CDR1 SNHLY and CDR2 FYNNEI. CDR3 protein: CASTTSYEQYF. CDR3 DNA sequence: TGTGCCAGCACGACTAGCTACGAGCAGTACTTC. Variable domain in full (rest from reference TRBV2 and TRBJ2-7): EPEVTQTPSHQVTQMGQEVILRCVPISNHLYFYWYRQILGQKVEFLVSFYNNEISEKSEIFDDQFSVERPDGSNFTLKIRSTKLEDSAMYFCASTTSYEQYFGPGTRLTVT.

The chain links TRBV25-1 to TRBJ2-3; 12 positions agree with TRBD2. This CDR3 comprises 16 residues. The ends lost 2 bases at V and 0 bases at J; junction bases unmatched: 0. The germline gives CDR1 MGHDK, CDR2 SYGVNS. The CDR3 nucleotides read TGTGCCAGCAGTGAAGGGACTAGCGGGAGCACAGATACGCAGTATTTT. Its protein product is CASSEGTSGSTDTQYF.

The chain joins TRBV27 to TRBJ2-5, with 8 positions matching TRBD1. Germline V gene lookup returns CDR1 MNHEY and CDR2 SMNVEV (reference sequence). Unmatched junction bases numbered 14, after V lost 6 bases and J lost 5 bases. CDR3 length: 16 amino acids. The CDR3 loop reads CASRDLPGQAPETQYF. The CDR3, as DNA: TGTGCCAGCAGGGACCTGCCGGGACAGGCACCGGAGACCCAGTACTTC.

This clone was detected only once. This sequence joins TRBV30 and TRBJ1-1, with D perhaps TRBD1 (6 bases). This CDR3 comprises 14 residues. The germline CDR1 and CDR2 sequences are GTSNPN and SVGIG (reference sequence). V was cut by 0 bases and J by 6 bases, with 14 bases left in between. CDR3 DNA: TGTGCCTGGAGTGTAGATAGGGGGAGCTCTGAAGCTTTCTTT. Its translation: CAWSVDRGSSEAFF.

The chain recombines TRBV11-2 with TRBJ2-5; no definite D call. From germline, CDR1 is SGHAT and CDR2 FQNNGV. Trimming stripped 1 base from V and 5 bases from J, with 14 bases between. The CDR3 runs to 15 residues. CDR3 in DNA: TGTGCCAGCAGCTTAGGTGTAGTGAGCCGGGAGACCCAGTACTTC. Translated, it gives CASSLGVVSRETQYF.

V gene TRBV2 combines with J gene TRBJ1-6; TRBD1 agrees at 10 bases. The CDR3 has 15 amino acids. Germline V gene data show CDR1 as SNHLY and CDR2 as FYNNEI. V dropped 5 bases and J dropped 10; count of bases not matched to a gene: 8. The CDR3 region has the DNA TGTGCCAGCAGTCCCGGGACAGGGGCCGGCTCACCCCTCCACTTT. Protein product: CASSPGTGAGSPLHF.

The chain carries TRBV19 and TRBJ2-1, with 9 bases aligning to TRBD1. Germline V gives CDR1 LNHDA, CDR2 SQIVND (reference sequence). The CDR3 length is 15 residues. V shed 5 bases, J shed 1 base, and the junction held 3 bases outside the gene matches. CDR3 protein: CASSSGTGSYNEQFF. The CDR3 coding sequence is TGTGCCAGTAGTTCCGGGACAGGGTCCTACAATGAGCAGTTCTTC. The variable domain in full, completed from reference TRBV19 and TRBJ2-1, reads DGGITQSPKYLFRKEGQNVTLSCEQNLNHDAMYWYRQDPGQGLRLIYYSQIVNDFQKGDIAEGYSVSREKKESFPLTVTSAQKNPTAFYLCASSSGTGSYNEQFFGPGTRLTVL.

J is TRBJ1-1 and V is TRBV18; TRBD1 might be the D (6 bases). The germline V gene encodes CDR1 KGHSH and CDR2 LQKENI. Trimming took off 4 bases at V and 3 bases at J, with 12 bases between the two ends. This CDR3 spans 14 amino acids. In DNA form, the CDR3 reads TGTGCCAGCTCACAACAGGGTAGGGACACTGAAGCTTTCTTT. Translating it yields CASSQQGRDTEAFF.

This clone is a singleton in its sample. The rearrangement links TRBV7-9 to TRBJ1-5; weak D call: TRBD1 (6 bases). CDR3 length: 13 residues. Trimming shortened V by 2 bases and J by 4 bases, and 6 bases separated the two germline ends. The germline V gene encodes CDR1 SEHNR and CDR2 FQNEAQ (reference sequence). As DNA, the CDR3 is TGTGCCAGCAGCTTAACAGGGAATCAGCCCCAGCATTTT. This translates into CASSLTGNQPQHF.

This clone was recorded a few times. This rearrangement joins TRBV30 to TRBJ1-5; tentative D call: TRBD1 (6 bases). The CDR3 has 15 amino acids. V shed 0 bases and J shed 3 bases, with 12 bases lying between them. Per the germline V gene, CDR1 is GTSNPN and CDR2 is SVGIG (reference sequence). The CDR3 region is CAWSVTGRPNQPQHF. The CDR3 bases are TGTGCCTGGAGTGTAACAGGGAGACCCAATCAGCCCCAGCATTTT.

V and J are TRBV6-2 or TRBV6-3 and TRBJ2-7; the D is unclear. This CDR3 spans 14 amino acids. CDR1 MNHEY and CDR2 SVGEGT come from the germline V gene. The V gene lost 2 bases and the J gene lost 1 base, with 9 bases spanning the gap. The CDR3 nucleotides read TGTGCCAGCAGTTACGGTAGCTTGTCCTACGAGCAGTACGTC. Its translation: CASSYGSLSYEQYV.

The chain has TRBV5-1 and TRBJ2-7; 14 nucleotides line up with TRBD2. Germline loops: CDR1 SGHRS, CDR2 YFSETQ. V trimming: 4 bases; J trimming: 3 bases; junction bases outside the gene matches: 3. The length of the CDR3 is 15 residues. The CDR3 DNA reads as TGCGCCAGCAGCGTGGGACTAGCGGGAGTCTACGAGCAGTACTTC. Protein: CASSVGLAGVYEQYF. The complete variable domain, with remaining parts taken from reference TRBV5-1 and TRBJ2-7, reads KAGVTQTPRYLIKTRGQQVTLSCSPISGHRSVSWYQQTPGQGLQFLFEYFSETQRNKGNFPGRFSGRQFSNSRSEMNVSTLELGDSALYLCASSVGLAGVYEQYFGPGTRLTVT.